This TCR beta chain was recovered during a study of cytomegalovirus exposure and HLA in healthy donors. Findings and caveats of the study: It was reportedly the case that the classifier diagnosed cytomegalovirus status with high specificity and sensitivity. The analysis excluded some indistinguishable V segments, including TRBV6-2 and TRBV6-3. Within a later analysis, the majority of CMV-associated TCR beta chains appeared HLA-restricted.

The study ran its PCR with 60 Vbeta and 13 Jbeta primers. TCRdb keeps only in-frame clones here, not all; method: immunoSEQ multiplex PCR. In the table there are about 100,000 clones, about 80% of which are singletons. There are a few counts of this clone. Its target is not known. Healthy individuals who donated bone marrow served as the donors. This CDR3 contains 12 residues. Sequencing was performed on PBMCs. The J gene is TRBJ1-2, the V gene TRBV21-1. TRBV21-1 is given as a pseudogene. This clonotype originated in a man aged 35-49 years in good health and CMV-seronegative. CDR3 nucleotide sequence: TGTGCCAGCAGGGAGCTAGCTTATGGCTACACCTTC. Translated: CASRELAYGYTF.